Presented here are 29 T cell receptor beta chains from one specimen sequenced in a study of cytomegalovirus exposure and HLA in healthy donors. The PCR employed 60 Vbeta primers together with 13 Jbeta primers. Some clones are missing from TCRdb's copy, which holds only in-frame ones; the method was immunoSEQ multiplex PCR. The table has tens of thousands of clones, under 90% seen once. Material for sequencing was PBMCs. Source of these receptors: a man in his fifties in good health and CMV-seronegative.

The chain employs TRBV28 and TRBJ1-2; 9 bases line up with TRBD1. V was clipped by 2 bases and J by 3 bases; unmatched bases: 7. This CDR3 spans 16 amino acids. Germline V gene data show CDR1 as MDHEN and CDR2 as SYDVKM. The CDR3 region has the DNA TGTGCCAGCAGTTTAGTATCCGGGACAGGGTACTATGGCTACACCTTC. Translating it yields CASSLVSGTGYYGYTF.

Concerning this clone: Other DNA sequences in the sample encode the same CDR3. The J gene is TRBJ2-7, the V gene TRBV7-2, with TRBD2 as a possible D gene (7 bases). The CDR3 length is 15 residues. V was cut by 4 bases and J by 2 bases, with 15 bases left in between. Germline V gene data show CDR1 as SGHTA and CDR2 as FQGNSA. CDR3: CASSSRGGGPYEQYF. The CDR3 coding sequence is TGTGCCAGCAGCTCCCGAGGGGGGGGACCCTACGAGCAGTACTTC.

This chain links TRBV5-5 with TRBJ2-7; the D gene is possibly TRBD2 (7 bases). Trimming removed 6 bases at V and 1 base at J, with 17 bases between. Germline CDR1 is SGHKS and CDR2 is YYEKEE (reference sequence). This CDR3 has 15 residues. For the CDR3, the DNA is TGTGCCAGCACCTATCGGGGGGCGGGTTCCTACGAGCAGTACTTC. The encoded protein is CASTYRGAGSYEQYF.

This chain uses TRBV7-3 with TRBJ2-2, with TRBD2 as a possible D gene (7 bases). The V end was cut by 3 bases, the J end by 1 base, with 12 bases between. From germline, CDR1 is SGHTA and CDR2 FQGTGA. This CDR3 spans 16 amino acids. The CDR3 here is CASSLGGTRNTGELFF. The CDR3 DNA reads as TGTGCCAGCAGCTTGGGGGGGACAAGGAACACCGGGGAGCTGTTTTTT. Using reference TRBV7-3 and TRBJ2-2 for the parts outside the CDR3, the full variable domain is GAGVSQTPSNKVTEKGKYVELRCDPISGHTALYWYRQSLGQGPEFLIYFQGTGAADDSGLPNDRFFAVRPEGSVSTLKIQRTERGDSAVYLCASSLGGTRNTGELFFGEGSRLTVL.

This clone was observed a handful of times. This chain joins TRBV30 and TRBJ1-4, with D unclear. This CDR3 is 13 amino acids long. V was clipped by 4 bases and J by 4 bases, with 10 bases between them. Germline CDR1 and CDR2: GTSNPN and SVGIG (reference sequence). CDR3 sequence (DNA): TGTGCCTGGACGACGGGTTATAATGAAAAACTGTTTTTT. Protein: CAWTTGYNEKLFF. Full variable domain (rest looked up from reference TRBV30 and TRBJ1-4): SQTIHQWPATLVQPVGSPLSLECTVEGTSNPNLYWYRQAAGRGLQLLFYSVGIGQISSEVPQNLSASRPQDRQFILSSKKLLLSDSGFYLCAWTTGYNEKLFFGSGTQLSVL.

The chain links TRBV9 to TRBJ2-2; D may be TRBD2 (5 bases). CDR3 size: 16 residues. CDR1 SGDLS and CDR2 YYNGEE come from the germline V gene. Trimming stripped 0 bases from V and 6 bases from J, with 15 bases between. The DNA for the CDR3 is TGTGCCAGCAGCGTAGAGGTGGAGGTCATTTCCGGGGAGCTGTTTTTT. This sequence encodes CASSVEVEVISGELFF.

This clone was observed a few times. The chain has TRBV11-1 and TRBJ1-1; D remains unclear. The germline V gene encodes CDR1 SGHAT and CDR2 FQDESV (reference sequence). Trimming shortened V by 5 bases and J by 3 bases, and 10 bases separated the two germline ends. This CDR3 contains 13 residues. CDR3 sequence: CASSRRDYTEAFF. The CDR3 DNA reads TGTGCCAGCAGCCGAAGAGATTACACTGAAGCTTTCTTT.

The chain employs TRBV5-1 and TRBJ1-1; D not certain. CDR3 size: 13 residues. Per the germline V gene, CDR1 is SGHRS and CDR2 is YFSETQ. V shed 7 bases and J shed 3 bases, with 13 bases lying between them. CDR3 DNA sequence: TGCGCCAGCCTATCCCCCGATGACACTGAAGCTTTCTTT. As protein: CASLSPDDTEAFF.

The rearrangement uses TRBV7-9 and TRBJ2-3; 10 bases align to TRBD2. V dropped 4 bases and J dropped 0; count of bases not matched to a gene: 7. This CDR3 spans 17 amino acids. In germline, CDR1 is SEHNR, CDR2 FQNEAQ (reference sequence). The CDR3: CASSSPAGGPSTDTQYF. CDR3 DNA: TGTGCCAGCAGCTCTCCAGCGGGAGGGCCGAGCACAGATACGCAGTATTTT.

The chain uses TRBV7-9 and TRBJ2-3, with a tentative D call TRBD2 (6 bases). V lost 5 bases and J lost 2, with 14 bases in between. Germline CDR1 SEHNR, CDR2 FQNEAQ (reference sequence). This CDR3 is built from 15 residues. The CDR3 nucleotides are TGTGCCAGCAGCGGAGGGACTCGCAACACAGATACGCAGTATTTT. This gives the protein CASSGGTRNTDTQYF.

This clone has a handful of counts. This chain links TRBV9 with TRBJ1-6; D gene uncertain. Germline CDR1 is SGDLS and CDR2 is YYNGEE. The CDR3 is 15 amino acids. The V gene lost 3 bases and the J gene lost 13 bases, with 20 bases spanning the gap. The CDR3 DNA is TGTGCCAGCAGCGCTCGTGAGGGAAATGGCTCGCCCCTCCACTTT. This translates into CASSAREGNGSPLHF.

V is TRBV25-1 and J is TRBJ1-6; tentative D call: TRBD1 (6 bases). The CDR3 extends over 15 amino acids. V was trimmed by 6 bases and J by 7 bases, leaving 16 bases between them. Per germline, CDR1 MGHDK and CDR2 SYGVNS. CDR3 DNA sequence: TGTGCCAGCAGGGAAACAGGGCTCCTAAATTCACCCCTCCACTTT. This gives the protein CASRETGLLNSPLHF.

This chain links TRBV29-1 with TRBJ2-5, with a weak D call TRBD2 (6 bases). CDR1 is SQVTM, CDR2 ANQGSEA, per germline. Trimming cost V 4 bases and J 3 bases, with 12 bases left between them. This CDR3 has 13 amino acids. Here the CDR3 reads CSVGPGLEETQYF. In DNA form, the CDR3 reads TGCAGCGTTGGTCCGGGACTCGAAGAGACCCAGTACTTC.

J is TRBJ2-5 and V is TRBV7-2; D is ambiguous. The DNA end is a closer match to TRBJ2-7, so the J assignment may be wrong. The CDR3 sequence is 13 residues long. The germline gives CDR1 SGHTA, CDR2 FQGNSA. The CDR3 loop reads CASSLGAGYEQYF. The CDR3 DNA sequence: TGTGCCAGCAGCTTAGGGGCAGGATACGAGCAGTACTTC.

The V gene is TRBV6-6, the J gene TRBJ2-1; possible D gene TRBD1, 6 bases. V was clipped by 7 bases and J by 3 bases, with 10 bases between them. This CDR3 is built from 13 residues. Germline V gives CDR1 MNHNY, CDR2 SVGAGI (reference sequence). The CDR3 sequence is CASTTGGYNEQFF. The CDR3 DNA follows: TGTGCCAGCACGACAGGAGGCTACAATGAGCAGTTCTTC.

The chain has TRBV30 and TRBJ2-1; D perhaps matches TRBD1 (6 bases). Germline V gene lookup returns CDR1 GTSNPN and CDR2 SVGIG (reference sequence). The CDR3 consists of 13 residues. Between the trimmed V and J ends, which lost 1 base and 3 bases, there was a span of 7 bases. CDR3 protein: CAWSGTDYNEQFF. The CDR3 DNA reads TGTGCCTGGAGTGGGACAGACTACAATGAGCAGTTCTTC.

The rearrangement links TRBV6-6 to TRBJ1-2, with a possible D match to TRBD1 (5 bases). Germline assignment: CDR1 MNHNY and CDR2 SVGAGI (reference sequence). There are 14 residues in the CDR3. V lost 4 bases, J lost 3 bases, and 12 bases lay in between. The DNA of the CDR3 is TGTGCCAGCAGTTTAGGGCAGGGTTACTATGGCTACACCTTC. Protein sequence: CASSLGQGYYGYTF.

The J gene is TRBJ2-4, the V gene TRBV28; D gene unclear. This CDR3 has 14 residues. The V gene's germline CDR1 is MDHEN and CDR2 SYDVKM. V dropped 10 bases and J dropped 8 bases, with 21 bases sitting between them. CDR3 sequence reads: CATLERLDVHIQYF. The CDR3 nucleotides are TGTGCCACCCTAGAGAGGTTAGACGTGCACATTCAGTACTTC.

This clone was found a few times. The V gene is TRBV27, the J gene TRBJ1-3; D unclear. This CDR3 has 15 residues. With 6 bases removed from V and 0 bases from J, the gap between germline ends came to 12 bases. Germline V gene lookup returns CDR1 MNHEY and CDR2 SMNVEV (reference sequence). CDR3 bases: TGTGCCAGCAGCCCAGGTGTTGGCTCTGGAAACACCATATATTTT. Its translation: CASSPGVGSGNTIYF.

The chain carries TRBV19 and TRBJ2-5; tentative D call: TRBD2 (5 bases). Germline V CDR1 and CDR2: LNHDA, SQIVND (reference sequence). V was shortened by 4 bases and J by 7 bases, with 13 bases between the two germline ends. CDR3 length: 13 amino acids. CDR3 sequence (DNA): TGTGCCAGTAGTACTTCCGACGGAGGGACCCAGTACTTC. This sequence encodes CASSTSDGGTQYF.

V gene TRBV5-4 combines with J gene TRBJ2-2; D perhaps matches TRBD1 (6 bases). CDR1 and CDR2 (germline): SGHNT, YYREEE (reference sequence). This CDR3 is 16 amino acids long. The germline V and J ends were trimmed by 4 bases and 6 bases, with 19 bases remaining between them. CDR3 protein: CASSPGTQTRPGELFF. The CDR3 bases are TGTGCCAGCAGCCCCGGGACACAAACTAGACCCGGGGAGCTGTTTTTT.

This chain joins TRBV19 and TRBJ1-2, with a possible D match to TRBD1 (6 bases). Germline assignment: CDR1 LNHDA and CDR2 SQIVND (reference sequence). V lost 6 bases to trimming and J lost 3 bases, with 17 bases between them. The CDR3 covers 15 residues. The CDR3 sequence is CASSIGGAQDYGYTF. The CDR3 bases are TGTGCCAGTAGCATCGGGGGGGCGCAGGACTATGGCTACACCTTC.

The CDR3 loop is CAWSWAGSGYPGANVLTF. CDR3 sequence (DNA): TGTGCCTGGAGCTGGGCGGGGTCAGGGTATCCTGGGGCCAACGTCCTGACTTTC. The chain carries TRBV30 and TRBJ2-6; possibly TRBD2 for D (6 bases). V dropped 3 bases and J dropped 2 bases, with 20 bases sitting between them. The CDR3 length is 18 residues. Germline values: CDR1 GTSNPN, CDR2 SVGIG (reference sequence).

The rearrangement links TRBV27 to TRBJ2-5; D possibly corresponds to TRBD2 (6 bases). The J call is uncertain, as TRBJ2-7 better fits the DNA end. CDR1 is MNHEY, CDR2 SMNVEV, per germline (reference sequence). CDR3 length equals 16 residues. The CDR3 region is CASSFGLPGGGYEQYF. In nucleotides, the CDR3 is TGTGCCAGCAGTTTCGGCCTTCCTGGGGGAGGCTACGAGCAGTACTTC.

The table lists this clone with a count of one. This chain uses TRBV7-2 with TRBJ2-3, with a weak D call TRBD2 (5 bases). Trimming took 1 base from V and 3 from J, leaving 8 bases between them. Germline V CDR1 and CDR2: SGHTA, FQGNSA. The length of the CDR3 is 14 residues. Written as DNA, the CDR3 is TGTGCCAGCAGCTTAGAAGGGAGAACAGATACGCAGTATTTT. Encoded protein: CASSLEGRTDTQYF.

The chain is built from TRBV15 and TRBJ1-3; D unclear. The V gene's germline CDR1 is LNHNV and CDR2 YYDKDF (reference sequence). There are 17 residues in the CDR3. The germline V and J ends were trimmed by 0 bases and 1 base, with 13 bases remaining between them. CDR3 amino acids: CATSRESTEVSGNTIYF. The CDR3 DNA reads as TGTGCCACCAGCAGAGAGTCCACAGAAGTTTCTGGAAACACCATATATTTT.

The V gene is TRBV7-2, the J gene TRBJ2-5; D call uncertain. The CDR3 is 13 residues long. The V and J ends lost 5 bases and 5 bases respectively, with 12 bases between them. CDR1 SGHTA and CDR2 FQGNSA come from the germline V gene. The CDR3 region is CASSPSTQETQYF. In nucleotides, the CDR3 is TGTGCCAGCAGCCCCTCTACACAGGAGACCCAGTACTTC.

The CDR3 region is CASSLVGGSEAFF. The CDR3 DNA reads as TGTGCCAGCAGCTTAGTAGGGGGTTCTGAAGCTTTCTTT. V gene TRBV11-3 combines with J gene TRBJ1-1, with a weak D call TRBD1 (6 bases). The CDR3 runs 13 residues. The V gene's germline CDR1 is SGHNT and CDR2 YENEEA. With 1 base removed from V and 6 bases from J, the gap between germline ends came to 9 bases.

The rearrangement uses TRBV9 and TRBJ1-2; the D gene is possibly TRBD1 (5 bases). The CDR3 spans 14 residues. CDR1 and CDR2 (germline): SGDLS, YYNGEE. V was shortened by 4 bases and J by 0 bases, with 10 bases between the two germline ends. CDR3 sequence reads: CASSQQTANYGYTF. Written as DNA, the CDR3 is TGTGCCAGCAGCCAACAGACAGCTAACTATGGCTACACCTTC. Full variable domain (rest looked up from reference TRBV9 and TRBJ1-2): DSGVTQTPKHLITATGQRVTLRCSPRSGDLSVYWYQQSLDQGLQFLIQYYNGEERAKGNILERFSAQQFPDLHSELNLSSLELGDSALYFCASSQQTANYGYTFGSGTRLTVV.